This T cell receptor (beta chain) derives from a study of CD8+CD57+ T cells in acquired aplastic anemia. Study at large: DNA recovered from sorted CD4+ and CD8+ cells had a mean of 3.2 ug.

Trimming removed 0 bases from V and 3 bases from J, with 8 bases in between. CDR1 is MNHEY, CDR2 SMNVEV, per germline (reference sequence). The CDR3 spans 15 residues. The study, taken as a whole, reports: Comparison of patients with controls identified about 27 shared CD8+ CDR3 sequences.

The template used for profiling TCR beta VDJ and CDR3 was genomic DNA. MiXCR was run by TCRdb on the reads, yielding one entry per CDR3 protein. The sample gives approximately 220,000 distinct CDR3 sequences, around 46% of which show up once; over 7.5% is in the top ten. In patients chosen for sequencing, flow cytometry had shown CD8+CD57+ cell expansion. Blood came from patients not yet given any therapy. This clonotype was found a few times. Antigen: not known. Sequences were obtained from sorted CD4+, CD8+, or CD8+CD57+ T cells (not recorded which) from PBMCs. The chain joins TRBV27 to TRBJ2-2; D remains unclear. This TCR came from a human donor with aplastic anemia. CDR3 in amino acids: CASSLSTAYTGELFF. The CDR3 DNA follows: TGTGCCAGCAGTTTATCGACGGCGTACACCGGGGAGCTGTTTTTT.